This T cell receptor beta chain is drawn from a study of T cell repertoires in cytomegalovirus infection (dated by TCRdb to 2018 to 2020). Concerning the study at large: The peptide stimulations were aimed at well-studied HLA-B-restricted epitopes as well as recently identified HLA-C-restricted CMV epitopes, whose presentation resists viral immunomodulation. Because public TCR beta signatures pointed to carriage of CMV infection together with the matching HLA type, the HLA type of each donor mattered for the analysis. The investigation overall reported the following: The ex vivo response was dominated by HLA-C-restricted CMV-specific TCR beta clonotypes, which also provided the single most frequent clonotype in two of eight donors. In both this cohort and an independent roughly 350-donor cohort, the cumulative frequency of public TCR beta family members distinguished carriers of CMV infection plus the relevant HLA type.

The treatment or condition label for this specimen denotes: in vitro stimulation with specific CMV peptide epitopes to enrich CMV-specific T cells. Reading the germline V gene gives CDR1 MDHEN and CDR2 SYDVKM. The CDR3 runs 14 amino acids, cysteine and phenylalanine included. The kept DNA is CDR3 alone, 42 bases in frame from the first base. These reads were obtained on an Illumina HiSeq 1500. TCRdb reprocessing: public reads trimmed at Q25 with fastp, clones called with MiXCR, in-frame beta chains kept. Each CDR3 protein gets just one entry, which takes the most common genes and DNA from the rows behind it. The sample table lists hundreds of thousands of distinct CDR3 sequences, roughly 30% of them with a count of one. The ten largest clones capture approximately 18% of the sample. Remarks on this clonotype: There is no known antigen for this receptor. The junction shows a germline mismatch at one end, possibly a read error.

The receptor chain draws on TRBV28 and TRBJ1-2, and 8 bases in between align with TRBD1. The sample consisted of cultured PBMCs, taken from culture after CMV antigen stimulation. This TCR derives from a human donor in good health (CMV status not recorded). Some clones in this sample may be carry-over from other donors' samples. CDR3 region: CACSVTGDPYGYTF. The sequenced DNA: TGTGCCTGCAGTGTGACAGGGGACCCCTATGGCTACACCTTC.